Below, 25 T cell receptor beta chains from the same sample are listed, as sequenced in a study of CD8+ T cells in alopecia areata. cDNA prepared by RNA extraction and subsequent reverse transcription served as the template for sequencing. Profiling relied on immunoSEQ multiplex PCR, and the TCRdb table lists in-frame clones only, not all of them. The data contain 170,000 or so clones, roughly 53% of them singletons. The treatment denotes: oral pan-JAK inhibitor, 5-10 mg twice daily. Sequencing used CD8+ T cells sorted from blood, obtained at week 24, from a patient treated with tofacitinib. These receptors all stem from a human donor with alopecia areata.

The V and J genes are TRBV13 and TRBJ1-2; D is unclear. From germline, CDR1 is PRHDT and CDR2 FYEKMQ (reference sequence). V dropped 7 bases and J dropped 0 bases, with 15 bases sitting between them. The CDR3 extends over 15 amino acids. CDR3 bases: TGTGCCAGCAACCTAGCTCACCAAGCTAACTATGGCTACACCTTC. This codes for CASNLAHQANYGYTF.

The table lists this clone with a few counts. CDR3 loop: CASSFSSGGARETQYF. For the CDR3, the DNA is TGTGCCAGCAGCTTCTCTAGCGGGGGGGCCCGGGAGACCCAGTACTTC. V usage is TRBV7-9 and J usage is TRBJ2-5; 12 bases agree with TRBD2. The V and J ends lost 3 bases and 5 bases, in that order; junction bases with no gene match: 7. CDR3 size: 16 residues. CDR1 and CDR2 from the germline V gene are SEHNR and FQNEAQ (reference sequence).

This clone was counted a few times. The chain carries TRBV7-9 and TRBJ2-7, with D possibly TRBD2 on 6 matching bases. Trimming stripped 5 bases from V and 2 bases from J, with 19 bases between. Germline V gene data show CDR1 as SEHNR and CDR2 as FQNEAQ (reference sequence). The CDR3 spans 16 residues. The CDR3 loop is CASSRTLAPNPYEQYF. CDR3 nucleotides: TGTGCCAGCAGCCGGACCCTAGCGCCCAACCCCTACGAGCAGTACTTC.

This clone was counted between two and nine times. V usage is TRBV29-1 and J usage is TRBJ1-1, with 9 bases aligning to TRBD1. V trimming: 6 bases; J trimming: 10 bases; junction bases outside the gene matches: 9. CDR1 is SQVTM, CDR2 ANQGSEA, per germline. The CDR3 extends over 12 amino acids. The CDR3 sequence: CSVTTGGSGAFF. In nucleotides, the CDR3 is TGCAGCGTGACGACAGGGGGATCTGGAGCTTTCTTT.

V usage is TRBV5-1 and J usage is TRBJ1-1; TRBD1 matches at 7 bases. The V segment lost 3 bases and the J segment 5 bases; nucleotides outside the gene matches: 4. From germline, CDR1 is SGHRS and CDR2 YFSETQ. CDR3 length equals 13 residues. The CDR3: CASSYRGGTEAFF. CDR3 DNA: TGCGCCAGCAGCTACAGGGGTGGGACTGAAGCTTTCTTT.

This chain uses TRBV2 with TRBJ1-1, with unresolved D. Germline CDR1 SNHLY, CDR2 FYNNEI. Trimming removed 3 bases from V and 1 base from J, with 6 bases in between. The CDR3 length is 13 residues. The CDR3 DNA sequence: TGTGCCAGCAGTGAGGAGGGGAACACTGAAGCTTTCTTT. Protein: CASSEEGNTEAFF.

The table lists this clone with a few counts. The J gene is TRBJ2-1, the V gene TRBV30; TRBD1 might be the D (6 bases). Between the trimmed V and J ends, which lost 2 bases and 5 bases, there was a span of 16 bases. The CDR3 consists of 15 residues. The V gene's germline CDR1 is GTSNPN and CDR2 SVGIG (reference sequence). The CDR3 spells CAWSQTTGNDNEQFF. CDR3 sequence (DNA): TGTGCCTGGAGTCAAACGACAGGAAACGACAATGAGCAGTTCTTC.

This chain uses TRBV5-1 with TRBJ2-1; D is unclear. The CDR3 is made up of 15 amino acids. V dropped 4 bases and J dropped 8 bases, with 19 bases sitting between them. Germline CDR1 and CDR2: SGHRS and YFSETQ. The DNA for the CDR3 is TGCGCCAGCAGCCTGTCCCTATCCCGACTGGATGAGCAGTTCTTC. Protein: CASSLSLSRLDEQFF.

V is TRBV7-9 and J is TRBJ2-7, with D perhaps TRBD1 (7 bases). The CDR3 is 12 residues long. The germline V and J ends were trimmed by 6 bases and 3 bases, with 9 bases remaining between them. Germline CDR1 and CDR2: SEHNR and FQNEAQ (reference sequence). The CDR3 region has the DNA TGTGCCAGCAGGCAGGGGGGCTACGAGCAGTACTTC. It translates to CASRQGGYEQYF.

The chain combines TRBV6-1 with TRBJ1-5, with D possibly being TRBD1 (6 bases). This CDR3 comprises 16 residues. Germline CDR1 MNHNS, CDR2 SASEGT. The ends were cut back, 4 bases at V and 3 bases at J, with 16 bases in the middle. This CDR3 reads CASSAKQGGLNQPQHF. The CDR3 DNA follows: TGTGCCAGCAGTGCGAAACAGGGAGGACTCAATCAGCCCCAGCATTTT.

The chain uses TRBV5-1 and TRBJ1-1; tentatively, D is TRBD1 (5 bases). Per the germline V gene, CDR1 is SGHRS and CDR2 is YFSETQ. CDR3 length: 15 amino acids. Trimming left V 4 bases short and J 5 bases short, with 18 bases between. The CDR3 reads CASSPTQGGGTEAFF. In DNA, the CDR3 is TGCGCCAGCAGCCCTACGCAGGGCGGGGGAACTGAAGCTTTCTTT.

V and J are TRBV5-6 and TRBJ2-2; D not certain. Deletions cut 4 bases from V and 5 bases from J, with 6 bases between. The germline V gene has CDR1 SGHDT and CDR2 YYEEEE. The CDR3 is 12 residues long. CDR3 amino acids: CASSTHTGELFF. CDR3 bases: TGTGCCAGCAGCACACATACCGGGGAGCTGTTTTTT.

The chain couples TRBV13 to TRBJ1-1; no clear D gene. The CDR3 is 14 residues long. CDR1 and CDR2 from the germline V gene are PRHDT and FYEKMQ (reference sequence). V gave up 5 bases and J gave up 0 bases, with 10 bases separating them. The DNA of the CDR3 is TGTGCCAGCAGCCCGGGAGGGATGAACACTGAAGCTTTCTTT. This encodes CASSPGGMNTEAFF.

In its sample, this clone was seen a few times. CDR3 amino acids: CASSPVGTGEQYF. The CDR3 DNA sequence: TGTGCCAGCAGCCCAGTTGGGACGGGCGAGCAGTACTTC. This rearrangement joins TRBV13 to TRBJ2-7; D tentatively reads TRBD1 or TRBD2 (5 bases each). In germline, CDR1 is PRHDT, CDR2 FYEKMQ (reference sequence). V was clipped by 5 bases and J by 6 bases, with 14 bases between them. The CDR3 contains 13 residues.

The V call is TRBV11-3, the J call TRBJ2-1; 7 bases match TRBD1. CDR3 length equals 13 residues. The germline CDR1 and CDR2 sequences are SGHNT and YENEEA. The ends lost 1 base at V and 9 bases at J; junction bases unmatched: 3. The CDR3 DNA reads as TGTGCCAGCAGCTTAGGAGCAGGGGGTGAGCAGTTCTTC. Protein: CASSLGAGGEQFF.

This clone was counted between two and nine times. This chain links TRBV19 with TRBJ2-6; the match to TRBD1 covers 8 bases. Per germline, CDR1 LNHDA and CDR2 SQIVND (reference sequence). V shed 6 bases, J shed 0 bases, and the junction held 7 bases outside the gene matches. The CDR3 is made up of 17 amino acids. The CDR3 region has the DNA TGTGCCAGTAGCAAGGACAGGGACAGCTCTGGGGCCAACGTCCTGACTTTC. Protein: CASSKDRDSSGANVLTF.

The chain couples TRBV9 to TRBJ2-7; D unclear. V dropped 4 bases and J dropped 6 bases, with 26 bases sitting between them. Germline CDR1 and CDR2: SGDLS and YYNGEE. CDR3 length equals 17 residues. The CDR3: CASSPRSRRPTTGEQYF. The CDR3, as DNA: TGTGCCAGCAGCCCAAGGAGTCGCCGACCGACGACCGGCGAGCAGTACTTC.

This clone was seen only a few times. The chain links TRBV6-6 to TRBJ1-2; 7 bases match TRBD1. Germline V gives CDR1 MNHNY, CDR2 SVGAGI (reference sequence). The CDR3 sequence is 14 residues long. J gave up 4 bases and V 5 bases, and 7 bases lay outside the gene matches. CDR3 nucleotides: TGTGCCAGCAGTCAAAACAGGGGTATCTATGGCTACACCTTC. It translates to CASSQNRGIYGYTF.

The chain recombines TRBV13 with TRBJ2-7; no clear D gene. The CDR3 has 13 amino acids. V was clipped by 3 bases and J by 2 bases, with 8 bases between them. From germline, CDR1 is PRHDT and CDR2 FYEKMQ (reference sequence). The DNA for the CDR3 is TGTGCCAGCAGCTTGGACCCGGCCTACGAGCAGTACTTC. Translating gives CASSLDPAYEQYF. Based on the CDR3 plus reference TRBV13 and TRBJ2-7, the full variable domain is AAGVIQSPRHLIKEKRETATLKCYPIPRHDTVYWYQQGPGQDPQFLISFYEKMQSDKGSIPDRFSAQQFSDYHSELNMSSLELGDSALYFCASSLDPAYEQYFGPGTRLTVT.

This clone was counted a single time. Written as DNA, the CDR3 is TGCAGCGTACCGGGACAGGCGAACACTGAAGCTTTCTTT. Translation gives CSVPGQANTEAFF. The chain joins TRBV29-1 to TRBJ1-1; 8 bases match TRBD1. Unmatched junction bases numbered 4, after V lost 6 bases and J lost 1 base. Germline values: CDR1 SQVTM, CDR2 ANQGSEA. The CDR3 is made up of 13 amino acids.

The J gene is TRBJ2-1, the V gene TRBV2; D possibly corresponds to TRBD2 (6 bases). This CDR3 is 13 amino acids long. V lost 7 bases to trimming and J lost 7 bases, with 14 bases between them. Germline assignment: CDR1 SNHLY and CDR2 FYNNEI. CDR3 in DNA: TGTGCCAGCACGGGAGAGGAGGGGAATGAGCAGTTCTTC. This gives the protein CASTGEEGNEQFF.

The chain employs TRBV18 and TRBJ2-1, with D possibly being TRBD2 (6 bases). This CDR3 spans 19 amino acids. Germline CDR1 reads KGHSH; CDR2 reads LQKENI. Trimming took off 0 bases at V and 4 bases at J, with 22 bases between the two ends. The CDR3 region is CASSPPNQPGLLNYNEQFF. The CDR3 DNA sequence: TGTGCCAGCTCACCACCGAACCAACCGGGACTCCTCAATTACAATGAGCAGTTCTTC.

The V and J genes are TRBV9 and TRBJ1-2, with TRBD1 as a possible D gene (5 bases). This CDR3 contains 14 residues. V lost 2 bases, J lost 3 bases, and 11 bases lay in between. Looked up from germline, CDR1 is SGDLS and CDR2 is YYNGEE. CDR3 sequence: CASSVDGAYYGYTF. In DNA, the CDR3 is TGTGCCAGCAGCGTGGATGGGGCCTACTATGGCTACACCTTC.

The V call is TRBV13, the J call TRBJ2-4; no clear D gene. CDR3 length: 14 residues. V lost 5 bases and J 3 bases, leaving 11 bases between the germline ends. CDR1 is PRHDT and CDR2 is FYEKMQ in the germline V gene (reference sequence). DNA of the CDR3: TGTGCCAGCAGCCCCCAGCATGGCAAAAACATTCAGTACTTC. It yields the protein CASSPQHGKNIQYF.

V is TRBV4-1 and J is TRBJ2-5, with 10 nucleotides matching TRBD2. Per the germline V gene, CDR1 is MGHRA and CDR2 is YSYEKL. The ends lost 1 base at V and 1 base at J; junction bases unmatched: 3. This CDR3 is 16 amino acids long. In DNA, the CDR3 is TGCGCCAGCAGCCAAGGCCTAGCGGGGGCCCAAGAGACCCAGTACTTC. Its protein product is CASSQGLAGAQETQYF.